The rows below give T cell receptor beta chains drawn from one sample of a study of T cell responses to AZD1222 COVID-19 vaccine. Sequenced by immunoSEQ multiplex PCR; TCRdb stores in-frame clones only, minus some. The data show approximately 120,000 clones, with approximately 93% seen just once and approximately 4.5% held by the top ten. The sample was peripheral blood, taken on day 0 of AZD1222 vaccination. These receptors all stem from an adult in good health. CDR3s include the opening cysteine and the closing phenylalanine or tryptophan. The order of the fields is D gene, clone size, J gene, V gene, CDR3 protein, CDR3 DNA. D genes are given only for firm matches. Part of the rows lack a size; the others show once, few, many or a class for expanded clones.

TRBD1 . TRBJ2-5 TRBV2 CASSPGQGYTQYF TGTGCCAGCAGTCCCGGACAGGGATATACCCAGTACTTC
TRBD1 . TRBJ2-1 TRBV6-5 CASKRDRGPNEQFF TGTGCCAGCAAAAGGGACAGGGGACCCAATGAGCAGTTCTTC
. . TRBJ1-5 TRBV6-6 CASSSQGRGQPQHF TGTGCCAGCAGTTCTCAGGGGCGCGGTCAGCCCCAGCATTTT
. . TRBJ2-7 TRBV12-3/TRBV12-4 CASALWRDKQYF TGTGCCAGCGCATTGTGGAGGGATAAGCAGTACTTC
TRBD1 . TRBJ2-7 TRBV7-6 CASSLSRTGSYEQYF TGTGCCAGCAGCTTATCCCGGACAGGGTCCTACGAGCAGTACTTC
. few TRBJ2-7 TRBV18 CASSPLRGYEQYF TGTGCCAGCTCACCACTGAGAGGGTACGAGCAGTACTTC
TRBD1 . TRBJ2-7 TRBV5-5 CASSIGQGADEQYF TGTGCCAGCAGCATAGGACAGGGGGCAGACGAGCAGTACTTC
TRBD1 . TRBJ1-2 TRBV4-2 CASSQEVAGGLGNYGYTF TGTGCCAGCAGCCAAGAAGTGGCAGGGGGCCTAGGGAACTATGGCTACACCTTC
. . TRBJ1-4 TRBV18 CASSPTGYEKLFF TGTGCCAGCTCACCAACAGGGTATGAAAAACTGTTTTTT
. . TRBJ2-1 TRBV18 CATPRGQPHEQFF TGTGCCACCCCTAGGGGCCAGCCCCACGAACAGTTCTTC
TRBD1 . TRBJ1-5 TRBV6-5 CASSTDRGSNQPQHF TGTGCCAGCAGTACCGACAGGGGAAGCAATCAGCCCCAGCATTTT
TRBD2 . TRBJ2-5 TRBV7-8 CASSRAGGHQETQYF TGTGCCAGCAGCCGAGCGGGGGGCCACCAAGAGACCCAGTACTTC
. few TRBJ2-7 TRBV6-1 CASSELMEGAYEQYF TGTGCCAGCAGTGAATTAATGGAAGGGGCCTACGAGCAGTACTTC
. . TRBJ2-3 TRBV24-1 CATSDWGGPKNTQYF TGTGCCACCAGTGATTGGGGCGGGCCCAAAAATACGCAGTATTTT
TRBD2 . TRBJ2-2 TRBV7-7 CASSLSSGGARTGELFF TGTGCCAGCAGCTTAAGTAGCGGGGGGGCCCGCACCGGGGAGCTGTTTTTT
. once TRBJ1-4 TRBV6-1 CASSELDSLNEKLFF TGTGCCAGCAGTGAATTGGACAGTCTAAATGAAAAACTGTTTTTT
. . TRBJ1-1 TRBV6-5 CASSFLGQNTEAFF TGTGCCAGCAGCTTTCTCGGCCAGAACACTGAAGCTTTCTTT
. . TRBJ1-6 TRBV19 CASSFGITVNSPLHF TGTGCCAGTAGTTTCGGCATTACTGTAAATTCACCCCTCCACTTT
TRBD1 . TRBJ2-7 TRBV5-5 CASSLTGQGVYEQYF TGTGCCAGCAGCTTGACGGGACAGGGGGTCTACGAGCAGTACTTC
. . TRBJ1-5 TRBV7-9 CASSLAATQPQHF TGTGCCAGCAGCTTAGCGGCGACTCAGCCCCAGCATTTT
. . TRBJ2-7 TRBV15 CATSRPPPLSYEQYF TGTGCCACCAGCAGACCTCCTCCTCTTTCCTACGAGCAGTACTTC